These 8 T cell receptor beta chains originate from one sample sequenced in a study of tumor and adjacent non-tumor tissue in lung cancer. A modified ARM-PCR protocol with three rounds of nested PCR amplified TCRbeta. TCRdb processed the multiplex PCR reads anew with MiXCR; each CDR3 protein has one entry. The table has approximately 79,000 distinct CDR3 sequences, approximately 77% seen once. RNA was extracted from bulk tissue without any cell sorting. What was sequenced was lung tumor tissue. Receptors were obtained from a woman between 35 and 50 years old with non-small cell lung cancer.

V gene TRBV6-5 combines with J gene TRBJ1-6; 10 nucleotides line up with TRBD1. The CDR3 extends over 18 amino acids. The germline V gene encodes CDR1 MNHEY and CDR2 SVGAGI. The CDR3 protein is CTNSYAIPGQGTNSPLHF. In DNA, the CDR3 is TGTACCAACAGTTACGCGATCCCGGGACAGGGGACTAATTCACCCCTCCACTTT.

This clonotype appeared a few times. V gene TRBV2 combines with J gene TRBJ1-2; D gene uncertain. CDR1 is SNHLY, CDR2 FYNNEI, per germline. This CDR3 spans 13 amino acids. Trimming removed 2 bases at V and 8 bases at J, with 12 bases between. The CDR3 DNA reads TGTGCCAGCAGTGAACGCCTTGAGCGGGGCTACACCTTC. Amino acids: CASSERLERGYTF.

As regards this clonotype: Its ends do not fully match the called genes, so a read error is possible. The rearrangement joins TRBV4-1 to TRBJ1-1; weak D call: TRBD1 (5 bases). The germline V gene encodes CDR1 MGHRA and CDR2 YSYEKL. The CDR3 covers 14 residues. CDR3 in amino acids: CARSQEPGTVEAFF. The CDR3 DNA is TGCGCCAGGAGCCAAGAGCCAGGGACTGTTGAAGCTTTCTTT.

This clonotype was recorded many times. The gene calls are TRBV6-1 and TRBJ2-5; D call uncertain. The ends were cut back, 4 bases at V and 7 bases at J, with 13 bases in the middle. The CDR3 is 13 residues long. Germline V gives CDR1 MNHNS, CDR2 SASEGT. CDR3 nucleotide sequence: TGTGCCAGCAGTGCCGAAATAAGAGGGACCCAGTACTTC. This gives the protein CASSAEIRGTQYF.

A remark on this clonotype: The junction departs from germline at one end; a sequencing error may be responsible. For the CDR3, the DNA is TGTGTCAGCAGCATCCGACAGGGATCCAACACCGGGGAGCTATTTTTT. This encodes CVSSIRQGSNTGELFF. The gene calls are TRBV11-2 and TRBJ2-2; 7 bases line up with TRBD1. The CDR3 contains 16 residues. The germline gives CDR1 SGHAT, CDR2 FQNNGV.

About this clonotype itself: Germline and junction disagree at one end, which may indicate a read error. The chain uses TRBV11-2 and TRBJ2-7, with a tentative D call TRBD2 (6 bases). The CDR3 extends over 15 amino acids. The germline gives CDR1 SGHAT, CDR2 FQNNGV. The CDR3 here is CVSSHPGSSGYEQYF. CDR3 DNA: TGTGTCAGCAGCCATCCCGGGAGTAGCGGATACGAGCAGTACTTC.

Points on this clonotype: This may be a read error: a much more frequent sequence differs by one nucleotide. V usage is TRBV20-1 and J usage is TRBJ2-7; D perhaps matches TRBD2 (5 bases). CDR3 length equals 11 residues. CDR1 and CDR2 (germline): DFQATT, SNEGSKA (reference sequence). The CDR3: CSEDGFREQYF. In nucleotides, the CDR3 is TGTAGCGAGGATGGTTTCAGGGAGCAGTACTTC.

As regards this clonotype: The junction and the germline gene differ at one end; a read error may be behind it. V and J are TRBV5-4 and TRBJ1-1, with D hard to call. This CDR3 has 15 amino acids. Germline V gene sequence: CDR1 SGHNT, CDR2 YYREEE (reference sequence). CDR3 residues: CASSGRLEGNTDAFF. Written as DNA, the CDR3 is TGTGCCAGCAGCGGACGTTTAGAGGGCAACACTGACGCTTTCTTT. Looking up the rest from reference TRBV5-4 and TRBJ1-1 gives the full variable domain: ETGVTQSPTHLIKTRGQQVTLRCSSQSGHNTVSWYQQALGQGPQFIFQYYREEENGRGNFPPRFSGLQFPNYSSELNVNALELDDSALYLCASSGRLEGNTDAFFGQGTRLTVV.